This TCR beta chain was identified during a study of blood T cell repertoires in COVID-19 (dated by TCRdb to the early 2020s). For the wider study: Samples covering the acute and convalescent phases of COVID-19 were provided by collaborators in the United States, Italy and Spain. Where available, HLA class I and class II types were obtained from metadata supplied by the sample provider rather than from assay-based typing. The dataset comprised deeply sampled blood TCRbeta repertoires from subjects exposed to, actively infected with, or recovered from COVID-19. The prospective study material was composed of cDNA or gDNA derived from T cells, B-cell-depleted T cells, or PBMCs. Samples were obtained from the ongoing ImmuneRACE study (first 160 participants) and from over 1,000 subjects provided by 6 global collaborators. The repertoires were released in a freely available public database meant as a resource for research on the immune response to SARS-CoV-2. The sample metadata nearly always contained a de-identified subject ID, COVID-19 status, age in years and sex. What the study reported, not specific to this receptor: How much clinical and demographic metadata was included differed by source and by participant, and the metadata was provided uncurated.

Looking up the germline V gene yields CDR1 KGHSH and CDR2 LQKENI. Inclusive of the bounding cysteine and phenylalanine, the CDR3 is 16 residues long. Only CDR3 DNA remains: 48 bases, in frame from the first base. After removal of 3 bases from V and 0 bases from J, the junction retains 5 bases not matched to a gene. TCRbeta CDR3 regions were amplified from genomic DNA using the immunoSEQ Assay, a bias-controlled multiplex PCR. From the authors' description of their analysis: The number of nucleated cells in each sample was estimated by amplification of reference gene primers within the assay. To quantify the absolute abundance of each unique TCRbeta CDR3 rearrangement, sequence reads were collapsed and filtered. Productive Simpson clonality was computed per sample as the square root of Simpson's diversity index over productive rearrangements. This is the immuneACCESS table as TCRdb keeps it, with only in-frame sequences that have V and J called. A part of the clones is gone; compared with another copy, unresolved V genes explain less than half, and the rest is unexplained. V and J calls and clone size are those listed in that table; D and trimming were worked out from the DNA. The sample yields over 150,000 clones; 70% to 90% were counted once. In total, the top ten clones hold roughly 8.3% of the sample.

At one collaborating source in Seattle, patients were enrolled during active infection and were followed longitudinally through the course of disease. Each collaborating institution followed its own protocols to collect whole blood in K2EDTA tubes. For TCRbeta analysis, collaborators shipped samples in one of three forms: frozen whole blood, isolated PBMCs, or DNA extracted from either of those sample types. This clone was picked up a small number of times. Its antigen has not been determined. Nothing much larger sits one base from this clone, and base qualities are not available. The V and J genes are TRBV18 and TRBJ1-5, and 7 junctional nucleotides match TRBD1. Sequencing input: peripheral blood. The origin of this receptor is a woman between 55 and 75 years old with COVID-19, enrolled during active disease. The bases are TGTGCCAGCTCACCGGGACAGCTATATAGCAATCAGCCCCAGCATTTT. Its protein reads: CASSPGQLYSNQPQHF.